These 2 T cell receptor beta chains were all obtained from the same sample, sequenced in a study of molecular identifiers for immune sequencing clone quantification. TCRdb re-called the PCR reads through MiXCR, storing one row per CDR3 protein. The sample carries approximately 550,000 distinct CDR3 sequences, 20% to 25% recorded once. The sample was naive CD8+ T cells from blood, with Jurkat cell RNA spiked in. As to subset: FACS-sorted CD8+CD4-CCR7+CD45RA+ naive T cells. The receptors derive from a human donor in good health. Some libraries in this study had Jurkat cell RNA spiked in.

The sample holds a few counts of this clonotype. The chain recombines TRBV6-5 with TRBJ2-7, with TRBD1 matching 9 bases. The V segment lost 6 bases and the J segment 0 bases; nucleotides outside the gene matches: 6. The V gene's germline CDR1 is MNHEY and CDR2 SVGAGI. This CDR3 spans 15 amino acids. The CDR3: CASRAPGQGSYEQYF. The DNA for the CDR3 is TGTGCCAGCAGAGCACCGGGACAGGGCTCCTACGAGCAGTACTTC.

There are many counts of this clonotype. The chain uses TRBV4-2 and TRBJ2-3; TRBD2 matches 7 bases. The CDR3 runs 14 residues. The junction had 7 bases not matched to a gene; V was cut back by 0 bases and J by 10 bases. Germline V gene data show CDR1 as LGHNA and CDR2 as YNFKEQ. The CDR3 DNA reads as TGTGCCAGCAGCCAAGAAAGCGGGGCGGTCCCGCAGTATTTT. Amino acid sequence: CASSQESGAVPQYF.